The 4 T cell receptor beta chains below come from one sample, sequenced in a study of T cells in Graves' hyperthyroidism and ophthalmopathy. TCR beta CDR3 sequences were amplified from RNA transcripts. In the first-round RT-PCR of the TCR CDR3, the HTBI primer set was used. TCRdb reprocessed the multiplex PCR reads via MiXCR and lists one record per CDR3 protein. The table includes about 200,000 distinct CDR3 sequences, roughly a sixth detected once. What was sequenced was blood. The receptors come from a woman aged 50 to 60 with Graves' hyperthyroidism.

The gene calls are TRBV9 and TRBJ1-5; D not resolved. CDR1 is SGDLS, CDR2 YYNGEE, per germline. V was cut by 5 bases and J by 10 bases, with 7 bases left in between. This CDR3 has 10 residues. In DNA, the CDR3 is TGTGCCAGCAGGTGTTCACCCCAGCATTTT. Translating gives CASRCSPQHF.

This clonotype occurred many times. The chain uses TRBV20-1 and TRBJ2-3; TRBD2 matches at 8 bases. This CDR3 spans 14 amino acids. V shed 6 bases, J shed 0 bases, and the junction held 5 bases outside the gene matches. Germline lookup yields CDR1 DFQATT and CDR2 SNEGSKA (reference sequence). The CDR3 nucleotides read TGCAGTGCCCTTATAGCGGGAAGCACAGATACGCAGTATTTT. This gives the protein CSALIAGSTDTQYF.

The chain is built from TRBV5-1 and TRBJ2-7; 7 nucleotides agree with TRBD2. There are 13 residues in the CDR3. CDR1 and CDR2 from the germline V gene are SGHRS and YFSETQ. V lost 3 bases, J lost 3 bases, and 3 bases stayed unmatched. CDR3 residues: CASSSTSVYEQYF. For the CDR3, the DNA is TGCGCCAGCAGCTCAACTAGCGTCTACGAGCAGTACTTC.

The chain recombines TRBV7-3 with TRBJ2-3, with 7 bases aligning to TRBD2. V lost 8 bases to trimming and J lost 6 bases; unmatched junction nucleotides: 20. Germline loops: CDR1 SGHTA, CDR2 FQGTGA. This CDR3 has 17 residues. This chain's CDR3 is CASVPGRRGRFTDTQYF. CDR3 bases: TGTGCCAGCGTCCCCGGGAGGAGGGGTAGATTTACGGATACGCAGTATTTT.